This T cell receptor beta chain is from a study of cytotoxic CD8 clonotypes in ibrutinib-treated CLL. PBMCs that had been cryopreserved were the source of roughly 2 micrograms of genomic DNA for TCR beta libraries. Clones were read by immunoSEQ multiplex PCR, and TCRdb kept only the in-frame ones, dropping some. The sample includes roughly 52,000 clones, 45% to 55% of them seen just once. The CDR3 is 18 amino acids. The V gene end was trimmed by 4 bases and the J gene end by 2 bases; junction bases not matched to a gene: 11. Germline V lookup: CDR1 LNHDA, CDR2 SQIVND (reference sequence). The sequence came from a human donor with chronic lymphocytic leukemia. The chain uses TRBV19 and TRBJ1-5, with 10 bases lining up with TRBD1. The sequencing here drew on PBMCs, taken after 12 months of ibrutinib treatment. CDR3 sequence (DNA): TGTGCCAGTAGTAACCCGGACAGGGGGTATTTACGCAATCAGCCCCAGCATTTT. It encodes CASSNPDRGYLRNQPQHF.